This record concerns one T cell receptor beta chain sequence. Its cognate antigen is unknown. This record belongs to a study of graft-versus-host responses after intestinal transplantation. The CDR3 sequence is 15 residues long. Per the germline V gene, CDR1 is LNHDA and CDR2 is SQIVND (reference sequence). V dropped 1 base and J dropped 0 bases, with 8 bases sitting between them. The assay was immunoSEQ multiplex PCR, and TCRdb's table has in-frame clones only and misses some. The sample lists roughly 120,000 clones, roughly nine tenths occurring once. The material was unstimulated CD4+ T cells sorted from spleen or lymph node cells, obtained before intestinal transplant. The receptor comes from a human donor who received an intestinal transplant. The chain employs TRBV19 and TRBJ2-3; D remains unclear. The CDR3 DNA is TGTGCCAGTAGTATAGGTCCTTCTAGCACAGATACGCAGTATTTT. This codes for CASSIGPSSTDTQYF.